These 21 T cell receptor beta chains originate from one sample sequenced in a study of human T cells and chemical hapten exposure (TCRdb year 2021). This specimen's time point label, per the study, means: pre-sensitization, week 0. Interpreted using the paper, the treatment or condition label stands for: therapeutic diphenylcyclopropenone sensitization with weekly scalp DPC. The library came from RACE. The run used a NextSeq 500. In TCRdb, the public reads were trimmed at Q25 with fastp and aligned with MiXCR, with productive beta chains retained. Each record represents a unique CDR3 protein, reported with the most common genes and DNA among its rows. The sample includes some 360,000 distinct CDR3 sequences, with 4% to 6% observed a single time. Clones ranked in the top ten supply roughly 2.6% of the sample. The sequences come from whole blood, collected in connection with sensitization to the hapten diphenylcyclopropenone (DPC). These receptors were obtained from a woman aged 50 to 65 with alopecia areata. Some clones in this sample may be carry-over from other donors' samples.

This clonotype was counted between two and nine times. The chain recombines TRBV5-6 with TRBJ1-1, with D hard to call. Germline V lookup: CDR1 SGHDT, CDR2 YYEEEE. V dropped 2 bases and J dropped 1 base, with 6 bases sitting between them. This CDR3 region has 13 residues. CDR3 nucleotide sequence: TGTGCCAGCAGCTTTGGTTGGAACACTGAAGCTTTCTTT. This sequence encodes CASSFGWNTEAFF.

This clonotype was seen many times. The V and J genes are TRBV12-5 and TRBJ2-7; no clear D. Trimming cost V 2 bases and J 3 bases, with 11 bases left between them. The CDR3 extends over 14 amino acids. Germline V gene lookup returns CDR1 LGHNT and CDR2 FRNRAP. This CDR3 is CASGLIQPNYEQYF. The CDR3 DNA is TGTGCTAGTGGTTTGATACAGCCCAACTACGAGCAGTACTTC. Variable domain in full (rest from reference TRBV12-5 and TRBJ2-7): DARVTQTPRHKVTEMGQEVTMRCQPILGHNTVFWYRQTMMQGLELLAYFRNRAPLDDSGMPKDRFSAEMPDATLATLKIQPSEPRDSAVYFCASGLIQPNYEQYFGPGTRLTVT.

This clonotype was counted at least ten times. An end of the junction differs from the germline gene, which may be a read error. The rearrangement joins TRBV7-9 to TRBJ1-4; D may be TRBD1 (5 bases). Germline lookup yields CDR1 SEHNR and CDR2 FQNEAQ (reference sequence). The CDR3 covers 8 residues. CDR3 protein: CASSPGMF. In DNA, the CDR3 is TGTGCCAGCAGCCCAGGGATGTTT.

CDR3 bases: TGTGCCAGCAGCGTAGACCCGGGCCTCACAGATACGCAGTATTTT. Amino acid sequence: CASSVDPGLTDTQYF. V and J are TRBV9 and TRBJ2-3; D not certain. There are 15 residues in the CDR3. The V end was cut by 0 bases, the J end by 2 bases, with 10 bases between. Germline loops: CDR1 SGDLS, CDR2 YYNGEE.

This clonotype was seen many times. The V and J genes are TRBV5-4 and TRBJ2-2; D remains ambiguous. Trimming took off 2 bases at V and 7 bases at J, with 6 bases between the two ends. The CDR3 has 12 residues. Per the germline V gene, CDR1 is SGHNT and CDR2 is YYREEE (reference sequence). CDR3 bases: TGTGCCAGCAGCTTTCCCAACGGGGAGCTGTTTTTT. Amino acids: CASSFPNGELFF.

This clonotype has at least ten counts. The chain recombines TRBV14 with TRBJ2-7, with 7 positions matching TRBD1. V lost 5 bases, J lost 5 bases, and 12 bases stayed unmatched. Germline CDR1 and CDR2: SGHDN and FVKESK. This CDR3 comprises 15 residues. In DNA, the CDR3 is TGTGCCAGCAGCATTCAAGGGAACAGGGGACACGAGCAGTACTTC. Its translation is CASSIQGNRGHEQYF.

This clonotype occurred many times. The chain employs TRBV9 and TRBJ2-3; 10 bases agree with TRBD2. The junction had 9 bases not matched to a gene; V was cut back by 2 bases and J by 3 bases. There are 17 residues in the CDR3. Germline CDR1 is SGDLS and CDR2 is YYNGEE. The CDR3 loop is CASSVSGAAGGTDTQYF. The CDR3 region has the DNA TGTGCCAGCAGCGTTTCCGGAGCAGCGGGAGGGACAGATACGCAGTATTTT.

The gene calls are TRBV20-1 and TRBJ2-7; D is perhaps TRBD2 (6 bases). CDR1 DFQATT and CDR2 SNEGSKA come from the germline V gene (reference sequence). Trimming left V 0 bases short and J 4 bases short, with 10 bases between. The CDR3 covers 13 residues. The CDR3 sequence is CSAREASVYEQYF. For the CDR3, the DNA is TGCAGTGCTAGAGAAGCTAGCGTTTACGAGCAGTACTTC.

J is TRBJ2-2 and V is TRBV27; no firm D call. V lost 1 base to trimming and J lost 0 bases, with 6 bases between them. This CDR3 region has 15 residues. Germline CDR1 and CDR2: MNHEY and SMNVEV (reference sequence). This CDR3 reads CASSLFTTNTGELFF. The CDR3 DNA follows: TGTGCCAGCAGTTTATTTACTACGAACACCGGGGAGCTGTTTTTT.

The V gene is TRBV13, the J gene TRBJ2-5; D gene unclear. The CDR3 is made up of 12 amino acids. Trimming removed 5 bases from V and 3 bases from J, with 7 bases in between. Germline V gene data show CDR1 as PRHDT and CDR2 as FYEKMQ (reference sequence). DNA for the CDR3: TGTGCCAGCAGCGCCTCGGAAGAGACCCAGTACTTC. Amino acid sequence: CASSASEETQYF.

J is TRBJ1-4 and V is TRBV2; no firm D call. Looked up from germline, CDR1 is SNHLY and CDR2 is FYNNEI. The germline V and J ends were trimmed by 7 bases and 3 bases, with 6 bases remaining between them. This CDR3 region has 12 residues. The CDR3 DNA follows: TGTGCCAGCACAGCGTCTAATGAAAAACTGTTTTTT. It codes for CASTASNEKLFF.

This clonotype was counted at least ten times. This sequence joins TRBV29-1 and TRBJ2-7, with TRBD2 as a possible D gene (6 bases). The CDR3 loop spans 12 amino acids. The V end was cut by 1 base, the J end by 8 bases, with 12 bases between. Germline V gene lookup returns CDR1 SQVTM and CDR2 ANQGSEA. The CDR3 coding sequence is TGCAGCGTTGAAGGACTAGAAGATAAGCAGTACTTC. This gives the protein CSVEGLEDKQYF.

The J gene is TRBJ2-6, the V gene TRBV9; no clear D gene. Per germline, CDR1 SGDLS and CDR2 YYNGEE. V lost 1 base and J lost 2, with 7 bases in between. This CDR3 is 15 amino acids long. The CDR3 is CASSVRAPGANVLTF. DNA of the CDR3: TGTGCCAGCAGCGTAAGGGCCCCTGGGGCCAACGTCCTGACTTTC.

This clonotype was counted only a few times. The chain joins TRBV28 to TRBJ2-7; no definite D call. The CDR3 loop spans 11 amino acids. CDR1 MDHEN and CDR2 SYDVKM come from the germline V gene. The V gene lost 7 bases and the J gene lost 7 bases, with 11 bases spanning the gap. The CDR3 DNA reads TGTGCCAGCAAAACCCCGGAGGAGCAGTACTTC. Translation gives CASKTPEEQYF.

This chain connects TRBV9 to TRBJ1-1, with TRBD1 identical over 7 bases. J lost 1 base, V lost 0 bases, and 3 bases had no gene match. The CDR3 loop spans 15 amino acids. Germline CDR1 SGDLS, CDR2 YYNGEE. The CDR3 protein is CASSVDTGANTEAFF. DNA of the CDR3: TGTGCCAGCAGCGTAGATACAGGGGCGAACACTGAAGCTTTCTTT.

This clonotype was found a few times. This chain joins TRBV3-1 and TRBJ2-1; D possibly corresponds to TRBD1 (5 bases). The V gene's germline CDR1 is LGHDT and CDR2 YNNKEL (reference sequence). The CDR3 loop spans 13 amino acids. With 4 bases removed from V and 9 bases from J, the gap between germline ends came to 13 bases. Written as DNA, the CDR3 is TGTGCCAGCAGCCGGTCCAGGGCGGCTGAGCAGTTCTTC. It specifies CASSRSRAAEQFF.

This clonotype occurred many times. The rearrangement joins TRBV12-3 or TRBV12-4 to TRBJ1-5; 7 bases line up with TRBD1. V was pared by 2 bases and J by 0 bases, with 13 bases of the junction left unmatched. There are 19 residues in the CDR3. The CDR3 reads CASSLITRGLGYSNQPQHF. For the CDR3, the DNA is TGTGCCAGCAGTTTAATCACCAGGGGGTTGGGCTATAGCAATCAGCCCCAGCATTTT.

This clonotype has ten or more counts. The chain carries TRBV7-2 and TRBJ2-3; the D gene could be TRBD1 or TRBD2 (5 bases each). This CDR3 has 15 residues. The germline V gene encodes CDR1 SGHTA and CDR2 FQGNSA. V was shortened by 5 bases and J by 0 bases, with 12 bases between the two germline ends. CDR3: CASSQGTASTDTQYF. The CDR3 DNA sequence: TGTGCCAGCAGCCAAGGGACGGCCAGCACAGATACGCAGTATTTT.

In this sample, this clonotype turned up many times. The chain combines TRBV7-2 with TRBJ2-1, with a possible D match to TRBD2 (5 bases). V lost 0 bases, J lost 4 bases, and 16 bases lay in between. The CDR3 totals 17 residues. Looked up from germline, CDR1 is SGHTA and CDR2 is FQGNSA. As DNA, the CDR3 is TGTGCCAGCAGCTTAGCCGTGCGGGCAGCTTCTTACAATGAGCAGTTCTTC. Its protein product is CASSLAVRAASYNEQFF. Full variable domain (outside the CDR3, taken from reference TRBV7-2 and TRBJ2-1): GAGVSQSPSNKVTEKGKDVELRCDPISGHTALYWYRQSLGQGLEFLIYFQGNSAPDKSGLPSDRFSAERTGGSVSTLTIQRTQQEDSAVYLCASSLAVRAASYNEQFFGPGTRLTVL.

The chain has TRBV5-4 and TRBJ2-7, with D perhaps matching TRBD1 (5 bases). V lost 4 bases to trimming and J lost 0 bases, with 11 bases between them. The CDR3 has 14 amino acids. CDR1 is SGHNT, CDR2 YYREEE, per germline (reference sequence). CDR3 protein: CASSKGALSYEQYF. CDR3 coding DNA: TGTGCCAGCAGCAAAGGGGCACTCTCCTACGAGCAGTACTTC.

The V gene is TRBV3-1, the J gene TRBJ1-5; TRBD1 matches at 7 bases. J gave up 9 bases and V 5 bases, and 7 bases lay outside the gene matches. This CDR3 region has 13 residues. CDR1 and CDR2 (germline): LGHDT, YNNKEL (reference sequence). The CDR3, as DNA: TGTGCCAGCAGCAGACAGGGTGGCGGGCCCCAGCATTTT. Protein sequence: CASSRQGGGPQHF. Looking up the rest from reference TRBV3-1 and TRBJ1-5 gives the full variable domain: DTAVSQTPKYLVTQMGNDKSIKCEQNLGHDTMYWYKQDSKKFLKIMFSYNNKELIINETVPNRFSPKSPDKAHLNLHINSLELGDSAVYFCASSRQGGGPQHFGDGTRLSIL.